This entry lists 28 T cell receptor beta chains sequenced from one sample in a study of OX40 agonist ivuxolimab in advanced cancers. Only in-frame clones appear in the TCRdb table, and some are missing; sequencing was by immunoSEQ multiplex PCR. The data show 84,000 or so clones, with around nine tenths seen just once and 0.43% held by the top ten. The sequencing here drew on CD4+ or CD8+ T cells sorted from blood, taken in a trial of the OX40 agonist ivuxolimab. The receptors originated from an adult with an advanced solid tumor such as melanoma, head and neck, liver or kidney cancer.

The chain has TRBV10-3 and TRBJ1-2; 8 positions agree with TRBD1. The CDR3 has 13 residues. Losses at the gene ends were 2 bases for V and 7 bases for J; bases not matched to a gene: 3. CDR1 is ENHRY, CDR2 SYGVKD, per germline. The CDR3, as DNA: TGTGCCATCAGTGAGCAGGGGGCGCTTGGCTACACCTTC. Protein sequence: CAISEQGALGYTF.

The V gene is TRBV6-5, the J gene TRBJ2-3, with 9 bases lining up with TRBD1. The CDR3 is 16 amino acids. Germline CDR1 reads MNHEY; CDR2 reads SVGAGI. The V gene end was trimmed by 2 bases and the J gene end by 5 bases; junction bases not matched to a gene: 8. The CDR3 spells CASSYRQGDGGDTQYF. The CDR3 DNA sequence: TGTGCCAGCAGTTACAGACAGGGGGACGGTGGAGATACGCAGTATTTT.

This chain's CDR3 is CASSLERSGYTF. The CDR3 DNA reads TGTGCCAGCAGCTTAGAACGGTCGGGCTACACCTTC. V gene TRBV7-9 combines with J gene TRBJ1-2, with unresolved D. The CDR3 runs 12 residues. Germline V CDR1 and CDR2: SEHNR, FQNEAQ (reference sequence). The V and J ends lost 1 base and 8 bases respectively, with 8 bases between them.

The CDR3 loop reads CASRGLASIYNEQFF. The CDR3 bases are TGTGCCAGCCGTGGGCTAGCTAGCATTTACAATGAGCAGTTCTTC. The chain uses TRBV2 and TRBJ2-1; D possibly corresponds to TRBD2 (5 bases). There are 15 residues in the CDR3. CDR1 SNHLY and CDR2 FYNNEI come from the germline V gene. V was shortened by 8 bases and J by 4 bases, with 18 bases between the two germline ends.

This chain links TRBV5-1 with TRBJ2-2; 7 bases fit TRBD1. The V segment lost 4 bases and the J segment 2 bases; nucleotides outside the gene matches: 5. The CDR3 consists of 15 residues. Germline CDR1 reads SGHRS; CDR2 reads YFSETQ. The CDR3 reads CASSPDRVNTGELFF. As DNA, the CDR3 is TGCGCCAGCAGCCCCGACAGGGTTAACACCGGGGAGCTGTTTTTT. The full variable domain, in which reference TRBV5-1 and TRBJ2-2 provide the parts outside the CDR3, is KAGVTQTPRYLIKTRGQQVTLSCSPISGHRSVSWYQQTPGQGLQFLFEYFSETQRNKGNFPGRFSGRQFSNSRSEMNVSTLELGDSALYLCASSPDRVNTGELFFGEGSRLTVL.

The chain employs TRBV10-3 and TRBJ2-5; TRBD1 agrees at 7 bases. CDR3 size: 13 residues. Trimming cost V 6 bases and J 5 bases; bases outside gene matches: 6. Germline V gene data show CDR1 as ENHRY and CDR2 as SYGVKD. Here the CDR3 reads CAISYTGDETQYF. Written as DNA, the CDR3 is TGTGCCATCAGCTATACAGGGGATGAGACCCAGTACTTC.

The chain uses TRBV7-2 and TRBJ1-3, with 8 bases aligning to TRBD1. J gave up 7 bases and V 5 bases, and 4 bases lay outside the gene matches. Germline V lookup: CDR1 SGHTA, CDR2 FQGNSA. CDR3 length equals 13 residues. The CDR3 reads CASSPQGANTIYF. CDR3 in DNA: TGTGCCAGCAGCCCCCAGGGGGCTAACACCATATATTTT.

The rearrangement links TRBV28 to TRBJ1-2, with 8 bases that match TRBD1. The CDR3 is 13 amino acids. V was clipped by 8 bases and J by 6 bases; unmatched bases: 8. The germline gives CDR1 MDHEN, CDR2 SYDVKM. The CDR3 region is CASGQGFTDGYTF. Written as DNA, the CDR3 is TGTGCCAGCGGACAGGGTTTTACGGATGGCTACACCTTC.

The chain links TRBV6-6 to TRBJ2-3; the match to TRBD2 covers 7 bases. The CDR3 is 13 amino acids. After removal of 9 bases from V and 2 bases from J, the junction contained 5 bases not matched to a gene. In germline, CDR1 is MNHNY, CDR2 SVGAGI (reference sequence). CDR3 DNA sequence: TGTGCCAGTGGGGACTACAACACAGATACGCAGTATTTT. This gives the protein CASGDYNTDTQYF.

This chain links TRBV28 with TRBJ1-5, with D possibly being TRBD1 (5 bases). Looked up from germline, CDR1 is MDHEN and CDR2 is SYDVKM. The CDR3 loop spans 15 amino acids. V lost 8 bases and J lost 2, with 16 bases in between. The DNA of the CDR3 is TGTGCCAGCGCTGGGGGGGGGAAGCGCAATCAGCCCCAGCATTTT. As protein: CASAGGGKRNQPQHF.

Here the CDR3 reads CASSSWTGYNYGYTF. In nucleotides, the CDR3 is TGTGCCAGCAGTTCCTGGACAGGGTATAACTATGGCTACACCTTC. The J gene is TRBJ1-2, the V gene TRBV28; 8 positions match TRBD1. CDR1 and CDR2 from the germline V gene are MDHEN and SYDVKM. The J segment lost 1 base and the V segment lost 4 bases, leaving 5 bases of the junction unmatched. The CDR3 totals 15 residues.

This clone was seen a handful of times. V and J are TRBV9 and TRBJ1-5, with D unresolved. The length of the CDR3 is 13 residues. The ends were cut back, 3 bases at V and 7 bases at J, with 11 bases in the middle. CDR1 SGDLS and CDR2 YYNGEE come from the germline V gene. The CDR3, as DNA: TGTGCCAGCAGCGAGGCTCCGGGGCAGCCCCAGCATTTT. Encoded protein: CASSEAPGQPQHF.

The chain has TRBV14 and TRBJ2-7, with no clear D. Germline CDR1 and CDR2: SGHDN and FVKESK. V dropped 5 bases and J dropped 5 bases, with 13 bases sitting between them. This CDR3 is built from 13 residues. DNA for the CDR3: TGTGCCAGCAGCTTTGGCGTATCGAACGAGCAGTACTTC. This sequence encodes CASSFGVSNEQYF.

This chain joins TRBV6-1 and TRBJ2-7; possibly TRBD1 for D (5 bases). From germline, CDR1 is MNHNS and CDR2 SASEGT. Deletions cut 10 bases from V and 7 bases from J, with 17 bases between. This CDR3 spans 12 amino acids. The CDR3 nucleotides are TGTGCCACCTCCCCCTTAAACAGGGAGCAGTACTTC. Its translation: CATSPLNREQYF.

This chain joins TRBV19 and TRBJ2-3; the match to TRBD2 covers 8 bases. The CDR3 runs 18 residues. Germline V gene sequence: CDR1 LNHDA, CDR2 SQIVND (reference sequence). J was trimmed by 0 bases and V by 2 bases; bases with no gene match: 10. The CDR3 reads CASSIRGSGGGSTDTQYF. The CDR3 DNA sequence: TGTGCCAGTAGTATAAGAGGAAGCGGGGGCGGTAGCACAGATACGCAGTATTTT.

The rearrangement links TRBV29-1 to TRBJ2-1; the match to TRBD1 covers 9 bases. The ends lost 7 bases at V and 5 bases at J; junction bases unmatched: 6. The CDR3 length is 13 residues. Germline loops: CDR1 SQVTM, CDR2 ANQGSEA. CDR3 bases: TGCAGCGCCGGACAGGGGATTAACAATGAGCAGTTCTTC. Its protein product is CSAGQGINNEQFF.

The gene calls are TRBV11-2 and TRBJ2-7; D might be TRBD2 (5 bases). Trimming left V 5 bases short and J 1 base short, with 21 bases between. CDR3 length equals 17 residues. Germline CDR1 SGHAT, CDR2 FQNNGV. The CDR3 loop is CASSPGMGTMLSYEQYF. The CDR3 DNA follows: TGTGCCAGCAGCCCGGGGATGGGTACGATGTTGTCCTACGAGCAGTACTTC.

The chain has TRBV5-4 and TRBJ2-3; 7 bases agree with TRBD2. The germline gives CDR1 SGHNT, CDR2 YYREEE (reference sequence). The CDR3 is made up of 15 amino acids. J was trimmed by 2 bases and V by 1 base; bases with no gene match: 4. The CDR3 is CASSLFGGTTDTQYF. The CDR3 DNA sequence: TGTGCCAGCAGCTTGTTCGGGGGGACCACAGATACGCAGTATTTT.

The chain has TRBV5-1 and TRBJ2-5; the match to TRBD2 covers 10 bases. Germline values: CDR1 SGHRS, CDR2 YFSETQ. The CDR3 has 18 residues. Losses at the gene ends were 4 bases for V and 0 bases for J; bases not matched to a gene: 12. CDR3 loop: CASSQREGLRIYQETQYF. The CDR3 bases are TGCGCCAGCAGCCAGCGGGAGGGCCTTAGGATCTACCAAGAGACCCAGTACTTC.

In nucleotides, the CDR3 is TGTGCCAGCTCACCACGACAGACGAACACCGGGGAGCTGTTTTTT. This gives the protein CASSPRQTNTGELFF. The chain combines TRBV18 with TRBJ2-2; TRBD1 is a possible D gene (5 bases). Germline CDR1 KGHSH, CDR2 LQKENI. This CDR3 comprises 15 residues. V lost 1 base and J lost 0, with 6 bases in between.

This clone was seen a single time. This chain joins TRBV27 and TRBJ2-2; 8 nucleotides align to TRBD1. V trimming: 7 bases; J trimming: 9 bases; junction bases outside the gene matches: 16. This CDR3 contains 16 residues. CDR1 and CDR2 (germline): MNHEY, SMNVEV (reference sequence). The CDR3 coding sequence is TGTGCCAGCACTCACACCGGGACAGGCTTTTTCCGGGAGCTGTTTTTT. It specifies CASTHTGTGFFRELFF.

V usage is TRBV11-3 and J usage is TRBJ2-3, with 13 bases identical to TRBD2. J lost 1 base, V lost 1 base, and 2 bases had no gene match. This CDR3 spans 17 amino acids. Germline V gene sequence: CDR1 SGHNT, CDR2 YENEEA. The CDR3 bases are TGTGCCAGCAGCTTAGGAGGGACTAGCGGGGGCACAGATACGCAGTATTTT. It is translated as CASSLGGTSGGTDTQYF. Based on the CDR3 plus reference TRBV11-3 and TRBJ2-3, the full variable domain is EAGVVQSPRYKIIEKKQPVAFWCNPISGHNTLYWYLQNLGQGPELLIRYENEEAVDDSQLPKDRFSAERLKGVDSTLKIQPAELGDSAVYLCASSLGGTSGGTDTQYFGPGTRLTVL.

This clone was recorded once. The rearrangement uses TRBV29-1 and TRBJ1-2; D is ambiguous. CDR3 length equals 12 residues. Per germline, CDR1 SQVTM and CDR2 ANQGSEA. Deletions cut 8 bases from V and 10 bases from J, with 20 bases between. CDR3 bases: TGCAGCACGGTAGGGTGGCAGGATGACTACACCTTC. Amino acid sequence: CSTVGWQDDYTF.

The CDR3 DNA is TGTGCCAGCTCACCGGTTTTGGGGGTAGAGTGGGTACGGGAAGCTTTCTTT. Protein sequence: CASSPVLGVEWVREAFF. The chain has TRBV18 and TRBJ1-1; D may be TRBD1 (5 bases). The CDR3 contains 17 residues. Germline values: CDR1 KGHSH, CDR2 LQKENI. The V end was cut by 3 bases, the J end by 8 bases, with 25 bases between.

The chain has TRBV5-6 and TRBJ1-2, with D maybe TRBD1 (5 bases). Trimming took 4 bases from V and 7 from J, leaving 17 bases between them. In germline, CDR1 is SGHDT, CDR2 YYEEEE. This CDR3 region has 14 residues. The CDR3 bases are TGTGCCAGCAGCGGGCGACAGCGGCGGGGTGGCTACACCTTC. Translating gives CASSGRQRRGGYTF.

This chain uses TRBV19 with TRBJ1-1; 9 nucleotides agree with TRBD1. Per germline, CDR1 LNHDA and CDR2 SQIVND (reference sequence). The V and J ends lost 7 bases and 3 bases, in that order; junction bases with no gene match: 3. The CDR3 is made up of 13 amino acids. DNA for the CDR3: TGTGCCAGTAACGACAGGGGGGACACTGAAGCTTTCTTT. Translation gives CASNDRGDTEAFF.

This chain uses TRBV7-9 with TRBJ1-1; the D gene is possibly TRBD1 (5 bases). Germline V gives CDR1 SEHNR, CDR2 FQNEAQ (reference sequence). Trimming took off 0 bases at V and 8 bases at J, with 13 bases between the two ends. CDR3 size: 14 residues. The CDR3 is CASSLARDSREAFF. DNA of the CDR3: TGTGCCAGCAGCTTAGCTAGAGACAGCAGAGAAGCTTTCTTT.

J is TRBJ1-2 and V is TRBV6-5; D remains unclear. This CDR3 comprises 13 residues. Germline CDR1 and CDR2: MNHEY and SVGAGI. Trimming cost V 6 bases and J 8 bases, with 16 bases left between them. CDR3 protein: CASSNILEDGYTF. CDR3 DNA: TGTGCCAGCAGCAACATCCTTGAGGACGGCTACACCTTC.